The T cell receptor beta chain described here comes from a study of blood T cell repertoires in COVID-19. Study context: Whether acute or convalescent, the COVID-19 samples came from the United States, Italy and Spain. The cDNA or gDNA used as material had been derived from T cells, B-cell-depleted T cells, or PBMCs.

In the authors' workflow: Amplifying reference gene primers gave estimates of nucleated cell counts. Repertoires were generated with immunoSEQ multiplex PCR, while TCRdb's copy carries only in-frame clones and drops some. The D gene and trimming were derived from the DNA, and the V and J assignments and clone size from that table. The repertoire holds 55,000 to 80,000 clones, with about four fifths as singletons. The CDR3 has 17 residues. J lost 7 bases, V lost 3 bases, and 18 bases had no gene match. Germline V gene lookup returns CDR1 SGHAT and CDR2 FQNNGV. The specimen was peripheral blood. The rearrangement uses TRBV11-2 and TRBJ2-7; 7 bases align to TRBD1. This receptor was taken from a man between 65 and 80 years old with acute or convalescent COVID-19. The CDR3 sequence is CASSFPSVSQGVREQYF. The CDR3 bases are TGTGCCAGCAGCTTCCCCTCAGTAAGCCAGGGGGTGAGGGAGCAGTACTTC.